This T cell receptor beta chain was identified during a study of cytomegalovirus exposure and HLA in healthy donors. Study outcomes and limitations: A later analysis associated 15,000 to 20,000 TCR beta sequences with HLA alleles at a 0.05 false discovery rate. Presence/absence comparisons presumed near-even sequencing depth among donors.

Vbeta (60) and Jbeta (13) primers were used in the PCR. Produced via immunoSEQ multiplex PCR; TCRdb's table is partial and in-frame only. The data hold about 160,000 clones, with roughly 87% observed a single time. CDR3 size: 15 residues. Germline V gives CDR1 LNHDA, CDR2 SQIVND (reference sequence). With V trimmed by 6 bases and J by 4 bases, 8 bases remained unmatched. With regard to this clone: The antigen remains undetermined.

The sequencing input was PBMCs. V and J are TRBV19 and TRBJ2-3, with 9 bases lining up with TRBD1. The receptor was derived from a woman aged 30 to 39 in good health and CMV-seronegative. The CDR3 protein is CASRGGQGFPDTQYF. The CDR3 DNA reads TGTGCCAGTAGAGGAGGACAGGGGTTCCCAGATACGCAGTATTTT.